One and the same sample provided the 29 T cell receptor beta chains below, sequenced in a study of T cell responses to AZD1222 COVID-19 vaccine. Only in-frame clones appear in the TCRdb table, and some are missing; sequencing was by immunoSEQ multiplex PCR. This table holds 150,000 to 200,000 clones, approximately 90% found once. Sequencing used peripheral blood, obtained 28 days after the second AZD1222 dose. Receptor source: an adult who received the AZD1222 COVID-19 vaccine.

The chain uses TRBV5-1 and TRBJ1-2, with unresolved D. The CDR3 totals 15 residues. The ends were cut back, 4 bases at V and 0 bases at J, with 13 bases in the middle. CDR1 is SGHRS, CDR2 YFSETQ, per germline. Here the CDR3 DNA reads TGCGCCAGCAGCCCTGACGTCTCTACTAACTATGGCTACACCTTC. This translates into CASSPDVSTNYGYTF.

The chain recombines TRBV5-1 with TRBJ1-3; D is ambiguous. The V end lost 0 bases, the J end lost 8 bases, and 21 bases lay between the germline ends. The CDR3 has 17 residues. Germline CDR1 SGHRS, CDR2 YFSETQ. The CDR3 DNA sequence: TGCGCCAGCAGCTTGGGCTCGGAGCGAGTCCTTAGGGACACCATATATTTT. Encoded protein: CASSLGSERVLRDTIYF.

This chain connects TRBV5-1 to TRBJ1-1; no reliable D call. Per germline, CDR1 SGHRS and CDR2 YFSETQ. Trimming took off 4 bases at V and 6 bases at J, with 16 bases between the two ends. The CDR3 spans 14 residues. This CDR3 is CASSPTGSFPEAFF. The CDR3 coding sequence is TGCGCCAGCAGCCCGACCGGGAGTTTCCCTGAAGCTTTCTTT.

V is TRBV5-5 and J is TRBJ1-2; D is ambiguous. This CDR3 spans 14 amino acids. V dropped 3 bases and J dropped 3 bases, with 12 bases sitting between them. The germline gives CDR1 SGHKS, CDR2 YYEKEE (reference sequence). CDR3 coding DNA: TGTGCCAGCAGCTCTAAGCGGGTCGACTATGGCTACACCTTC. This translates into CASSSKRVDYGYTF.

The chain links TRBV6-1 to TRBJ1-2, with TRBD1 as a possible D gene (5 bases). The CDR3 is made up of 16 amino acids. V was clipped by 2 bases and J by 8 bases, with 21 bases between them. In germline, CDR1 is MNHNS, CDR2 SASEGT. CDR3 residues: CASSERAAGQGGGYTF. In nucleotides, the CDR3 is TGTGCCAGCAGTGAAAGGGCAGCCGGACAAGGAGGGGGCTACACCTTC.

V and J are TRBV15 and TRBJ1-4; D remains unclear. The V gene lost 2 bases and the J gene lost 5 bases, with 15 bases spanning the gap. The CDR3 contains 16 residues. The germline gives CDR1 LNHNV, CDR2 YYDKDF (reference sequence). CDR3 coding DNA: TGTGCCACCAGCAGATTCATCGGAGGGCTAAATGAAAAACTGTTTTTT. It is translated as CATSRFIGGLNEKLFF. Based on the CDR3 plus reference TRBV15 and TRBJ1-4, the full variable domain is DAMVIQNPRYQVTQFGKPVTLSCSQTLNHNVMYWYQQKSSQAPKLLFHYYDKDFNNEADTPDNFQSRRPNTSFCFLDIRSPGLGDTAMYLCATSRFIGGLNEKLFFGSGTQLSVL.

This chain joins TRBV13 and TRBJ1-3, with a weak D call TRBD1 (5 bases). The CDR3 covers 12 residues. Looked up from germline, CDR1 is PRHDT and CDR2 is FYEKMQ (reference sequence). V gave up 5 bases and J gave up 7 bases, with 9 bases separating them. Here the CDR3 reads CASSQGANTIYF. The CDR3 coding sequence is TGTGCCAGCAGCCAAGGGGCTAACACCATATATTTT.

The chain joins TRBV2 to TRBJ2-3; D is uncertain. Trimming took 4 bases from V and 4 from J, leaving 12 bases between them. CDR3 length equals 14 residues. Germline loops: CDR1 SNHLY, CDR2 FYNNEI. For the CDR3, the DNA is TGTGCCAGCAGTGTCCCAGATAGAGCAGATACGCAGTATTTT. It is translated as CASSVPDRADTQYF. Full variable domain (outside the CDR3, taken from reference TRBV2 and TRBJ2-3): EPEVTQTPSHQVTQMGQEVILRCVPISNHLYFYWYRQILGQKVEFLVSFYNNEISEKSEIFDDQFSVERPDGSNFTLKIRSTKLEDSAMYFCASSVPDRADTQYFGPGTRLTVL.

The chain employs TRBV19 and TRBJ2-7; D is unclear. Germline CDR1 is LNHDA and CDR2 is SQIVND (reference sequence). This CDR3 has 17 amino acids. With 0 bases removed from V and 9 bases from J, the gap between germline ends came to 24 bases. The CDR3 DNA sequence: TGTGCCAGTAGTATAGATGCGGTCCGATCTTCGATCGTGGTGCAGTACTTC. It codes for CASSIDAVRSSIVVQYF. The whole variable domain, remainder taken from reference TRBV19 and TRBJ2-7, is DGGITQSPKYLFRKEGQNVTLSCEQNLNHDAMYWYRQDPGQGLRLIYYSQIVNDFQKGDIAEGYSVSREKKESFPLTVTSAQKNPTAFYLCASSIDAVRSSIVVQYFGPGTRLTVT.

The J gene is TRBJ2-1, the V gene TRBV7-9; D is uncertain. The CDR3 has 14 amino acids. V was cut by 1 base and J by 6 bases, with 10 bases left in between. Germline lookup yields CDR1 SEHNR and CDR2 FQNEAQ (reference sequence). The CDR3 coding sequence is TGTGCCAGCAGCTTAGGTTGGGGAACCAATGAGCAGTTCTTC. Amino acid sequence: CASSLGWGTNEQFF.

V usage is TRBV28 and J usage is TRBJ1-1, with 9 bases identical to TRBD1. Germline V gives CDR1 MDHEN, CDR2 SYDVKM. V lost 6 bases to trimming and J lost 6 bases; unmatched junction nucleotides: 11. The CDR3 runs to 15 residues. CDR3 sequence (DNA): TGTGCCAGCAGCCCACCCGGGACAGGGCCCCCTGAAGCTTTCTTT. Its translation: CASSPPGTGPPEAFF. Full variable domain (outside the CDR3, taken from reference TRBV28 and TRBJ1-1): DVKVTQSSRYLVKRTGEKVFLECVQDMDHENMFWYRQDPGLGLRLIYFSYDVKMKEKGDIPEGYSVSREKKERFSLILESASTNQTSMYLCASSPPGTGPPEAFFGQGTRLTVV.

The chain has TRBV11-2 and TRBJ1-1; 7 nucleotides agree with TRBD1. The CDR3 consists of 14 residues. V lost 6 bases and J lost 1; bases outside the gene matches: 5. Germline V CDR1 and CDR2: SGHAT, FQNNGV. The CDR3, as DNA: TGTGCCAGCAGAGACAGGGTTACGAACACTGAAGCTTTCTTT. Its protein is CASRDRVTNTEAFF.

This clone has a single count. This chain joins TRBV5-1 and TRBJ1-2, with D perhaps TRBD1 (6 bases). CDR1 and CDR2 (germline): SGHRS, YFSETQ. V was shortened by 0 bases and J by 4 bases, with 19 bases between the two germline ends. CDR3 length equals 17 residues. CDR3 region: CASSLGEGGPQIYGYTF. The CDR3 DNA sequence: TGCGCCAGCAGCTTGGGGGAAGGGGGGCCGCAAATCTATGGCTACACCTTC. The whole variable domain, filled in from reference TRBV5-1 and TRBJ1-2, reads KAGVTQTPRYLIKTRGQQVTLSCSPISGHRSVSWYQQTPGQGLQFLFEYFSETQRNKGNFPGRFSGRQFSNSRSEMNVSTLELGDSALYLCASSLGEGGPQIYGYTFGSGTRLTVV.

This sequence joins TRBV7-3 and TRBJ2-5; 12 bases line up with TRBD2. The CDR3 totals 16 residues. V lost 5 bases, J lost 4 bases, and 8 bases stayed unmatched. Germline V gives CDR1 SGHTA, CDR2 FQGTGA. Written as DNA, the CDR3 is TGTGCCAGCAGCCGTGGACTAGCGGGGAAAGGAGAGACCCAGTACTTC. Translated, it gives CASSRGLAGKGETQYF.

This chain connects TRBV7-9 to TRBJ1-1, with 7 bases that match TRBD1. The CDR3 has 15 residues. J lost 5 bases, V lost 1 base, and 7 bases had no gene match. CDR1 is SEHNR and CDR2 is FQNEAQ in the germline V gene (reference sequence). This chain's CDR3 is CASSLEDRVATEAFF. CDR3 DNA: TGTGCCAGCAGCTTAGAAGACAGGGTGGCTACTGAAGCTTTCTTT.

CDR3 residues: CASSPRSYNSPLHF. The CDR3, as DNA: TGTGCCAGCAGCCCCCGATCCTATAATTCACCCCTCCACTTT. The chain has TRBV9 and TRBJ1-6; D remains unclear. The ends were cut back, 4 bases at V and 1 base at J, with 6 bases in the middle. CDR1 and CDR2 (germline): SGDLS, YYNGEE. The CDR3 length is 14 residues.

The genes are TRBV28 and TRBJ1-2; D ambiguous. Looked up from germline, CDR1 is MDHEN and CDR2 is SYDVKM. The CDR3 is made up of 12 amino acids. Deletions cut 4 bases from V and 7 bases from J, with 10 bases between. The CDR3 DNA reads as TGTGCCAGCAGTTCCTCACCGGTTGGCTACACCTTC. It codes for CASSSSPVGYTF.

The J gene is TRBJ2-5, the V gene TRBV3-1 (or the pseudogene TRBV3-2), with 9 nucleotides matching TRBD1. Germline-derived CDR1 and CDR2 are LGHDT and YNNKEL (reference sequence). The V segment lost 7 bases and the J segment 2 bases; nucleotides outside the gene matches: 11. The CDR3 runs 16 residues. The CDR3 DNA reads TGTGCCAGCACCCGAATATCCGGGACAGGGCAAGAGACCCAGTACTTC. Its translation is CASTRISGTGQETQYF.

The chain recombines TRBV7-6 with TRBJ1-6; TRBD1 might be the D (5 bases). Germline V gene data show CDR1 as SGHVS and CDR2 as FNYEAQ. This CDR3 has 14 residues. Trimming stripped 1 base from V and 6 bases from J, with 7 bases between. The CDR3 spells CASSLGGGNSPLHF. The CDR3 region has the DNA TGTGCCAGCAGCTTAGGGGGCGGTAATTCACCCCTCCACTTT.

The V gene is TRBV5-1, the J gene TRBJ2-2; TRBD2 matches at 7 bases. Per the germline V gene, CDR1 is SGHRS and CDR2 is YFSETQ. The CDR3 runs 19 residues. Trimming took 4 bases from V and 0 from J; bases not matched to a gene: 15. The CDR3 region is CASSPGGLPTFANTGELFF. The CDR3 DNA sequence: TGCGCCAGCAGCCCGGGGGGACTACCGACCTTCGCGAACACCGGGGAGCTGTTTTTT.

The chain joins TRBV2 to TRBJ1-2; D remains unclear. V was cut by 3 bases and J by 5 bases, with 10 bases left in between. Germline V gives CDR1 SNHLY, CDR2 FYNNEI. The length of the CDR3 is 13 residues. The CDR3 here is CASSDRIAYGYTF. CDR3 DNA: TGTGCCAGCAGTGATAGGATCGCTTATGGCTACACCTTC.

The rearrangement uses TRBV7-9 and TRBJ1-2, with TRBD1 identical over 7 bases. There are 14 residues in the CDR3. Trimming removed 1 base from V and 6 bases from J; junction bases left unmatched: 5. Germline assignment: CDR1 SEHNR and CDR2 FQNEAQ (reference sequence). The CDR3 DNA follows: TGTGCCAGCAGCTTAGGGGAGGGGGCTCATGGCTACACCTTC. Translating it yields CASSLGEGAHGYTF.

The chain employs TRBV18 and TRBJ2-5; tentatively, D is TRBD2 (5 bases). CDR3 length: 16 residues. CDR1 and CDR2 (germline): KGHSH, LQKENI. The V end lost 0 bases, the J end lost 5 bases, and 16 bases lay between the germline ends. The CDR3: CASSPPRGVVRETQYF. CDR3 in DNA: TGTGCCAGCTCACCACCTCGGGGAGTCGTCCGGGAGACCCAGTACTTC.

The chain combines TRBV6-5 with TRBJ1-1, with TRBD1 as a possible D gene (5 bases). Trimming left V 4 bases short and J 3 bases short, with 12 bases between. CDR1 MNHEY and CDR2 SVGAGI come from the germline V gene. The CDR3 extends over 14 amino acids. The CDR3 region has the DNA TGTGCCAGCAGTTTACCGGTAGGGGACACTGAAGCTTTCTTT. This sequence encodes CASSLPVGDTEAFF.

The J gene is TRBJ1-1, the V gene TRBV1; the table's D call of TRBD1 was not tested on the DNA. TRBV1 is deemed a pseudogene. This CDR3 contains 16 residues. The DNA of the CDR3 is TGCACCAGCAGCCAAAAATCGGGACAGCGTCGCACTGAAGCTTTCTTT. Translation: CTSSQKSGQRRTEAFF.

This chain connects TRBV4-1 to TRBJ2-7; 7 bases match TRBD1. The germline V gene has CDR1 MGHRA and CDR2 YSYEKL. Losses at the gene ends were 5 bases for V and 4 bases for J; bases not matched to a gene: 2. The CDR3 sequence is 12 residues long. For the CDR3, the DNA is TGCGCCAGCAGCTCGGGACAGTACGAGCAGTACTTC. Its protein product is CASSSGQYEQYF.

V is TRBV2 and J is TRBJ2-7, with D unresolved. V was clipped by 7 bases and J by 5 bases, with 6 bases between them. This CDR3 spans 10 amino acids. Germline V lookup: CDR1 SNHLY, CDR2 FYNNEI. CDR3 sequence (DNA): TGTGCCAGCATCGACCACGAGCAGTACTTC. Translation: CASIDHEQYF.

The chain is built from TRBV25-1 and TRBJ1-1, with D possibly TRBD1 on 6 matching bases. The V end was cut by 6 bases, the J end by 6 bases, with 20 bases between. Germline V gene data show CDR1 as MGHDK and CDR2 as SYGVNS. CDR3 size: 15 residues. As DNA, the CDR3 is TGTGCCAGCAGGGGGGTGGGCAGGGGTAAATCTGAAGCTTTCTTT. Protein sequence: CASRGVGRGKSEAFF. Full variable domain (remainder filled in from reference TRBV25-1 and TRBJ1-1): EADIYQTPRYLVIGTGKKITLECSQTMGHDKMYWYQQDPGMELHLIHYSYGVNSTEKGDLSSESTVSRIRTEHFPLTLESARPSHTSQYLCASRGVGRGKSEAFFGQGTRLTVV.

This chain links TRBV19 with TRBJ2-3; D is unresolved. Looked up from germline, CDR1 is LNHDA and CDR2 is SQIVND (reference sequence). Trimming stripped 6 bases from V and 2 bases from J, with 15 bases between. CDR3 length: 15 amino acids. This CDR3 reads CASRSRVRLTDTQYF. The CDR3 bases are TGTGCCAGTAGATCTCGGGTCAGACTCACAGATACGCAGTATTTT.